A selection of T cell receptor beta chains follows, all from one sample in a study of blood T cell repertoires in COVID-19. Data came from immunoSEQ multiplex PCR; TCRdb stores just in-frame clones and leaves some out. The data contain approximately 82,000 clones, around 89% of them singletons. The specimen sequenced was PBMCs or T cells enriched from blood (not recorded which). Receptors were obtained from a woman in her fifties or sixties with acute COVID-19. CDR3s include the opening cysteine and the closing phenylalanine or tryptophan. Each record gives: clone size, J gene, D gene, V gene, CDR3 protein, CDR3 DNA. D genes are given only for firm matches. Clone size is not always given. Where it is, it says once, few, many or a class for expanded clones.

NA TRBJ1-5 TRBD1 TRBV7-2 CASNPGQSNQPQHF TGTGCCAGCAACCCGGGACAGAGCAATCAGCCCCAGCATTTT
NA TRBJ1-1 NA TRBV29-1 CSVEDYAGGVAFF TGCAGCGTTGAAGATTATGCGGGGGGGGTGGCTTTCTTT
NA TRBJ2-7 TRBD1 TRBV2 CASRMGTGGAEQYF TGTGCCAGCAGAATGGGGACAGGGGGCGCCGAGCAGTACTTC
NA TRBJ2-7 TRBD2 TRBV7-2 CASSFEGSSGTYEQYF TGTGCCAGCAGCTTCGAGGGCTCTAGCGGAACTTACGAGCAGTACTTC
NA TRBJ2-1 TRBD1 TRBV6-5 CASRNTGVNYNEQFF TGTGCCAGCAGAAACACAGGGGTGAACTACAATGAGCAGTTCTTC
NA TRBJ2-7 TRBD1 TRBV6-5 CASSIQGPSYEQYF TGTGCCAGCAGTATACAGGGGCCCAGCTACGAGCAGTACTTC
NA TRBJ2-1 NA TRBV24-1 CATSAATYNEQFF TGTGCCACCAGTGCAGCGACCTACAATGAGCAGTTCTTC
NA TRBJ2-7 NA TRBV5-1 CASSLGQTSYEQYF TGCGCCAGCAGCTTGGGACAGACATCCTACGAGCAGTACTTC
few TRBJ2-7 NA TRBV18 CASSPRRGGRDSYEQYF TGTGCCAGCTCCCCGAGGCGCGGGGGCCGAGACTCCTACGAGCAGTACTTC
NA TRBJ1-5 TRBD1 TRBV29-1 CSVEIRGSNQPQHF TGCAGCGTTGAAATCAGGGGGAGCAATCAGCCCCAGCATTTT